Below, 26 T cell receptor beta chains from the same sample are listed, as sequenced in a study of cytomegalovirus exposure and HLA in healthy donors. Amplification used 60 Vbeta primers and 13 Jbeta primers. TCRdb's table, derived via immunoSEQ multiplex PCR, lists solely in-frame clones and lacks some. The sample's table shows about 33,000 clones. The sequenced sample consisted of PBMCs. Receptors were obtained from a man between 35 and 55 years old in good health and CMV-seronegative.

This rearrangement joins TRBV6-4 to TRBJ1-5; 10 bases align to TRBD1. Germline V gene lookup returns CDR1 MRHNA and CDR2 SNTAGT. CDR3 length: 15 residues. Trimming cost V 4 bases and J 6 bases; bases outside gene matches: 6. CDR3 nucleotides: TGTGCCAGCAGTGTGGGGACAGGGGAGGGTCAGCCCCAGCATTTT. Protein product: CASSVGTGEGQPQHF.

J is TRBJ1-1 and V is TRBV7-9; 8 positions match TRBD1. Unmatched junction bases numbered 0, after V lost 0 bases and J lost 6 bases. The CDR3 has 13 amino acids. The germline gives CDR1 SEHNR, CDR2 FQNEAQ (reference sequence). The CDR3 spells CASSLAQGAEAFF. The CDR3 nucleotides are TGTGCCAGCAGCTTAGCACAGGGGGCTGAAGCTTTCTTT.

V is TRBV9 and J is TRBJ2-5; 8 bases line up with TRBD1. Germline V CDR1 and CDR2: SGDLS, YYNGEE. The CDR3 spans 16 residues. Trimming removed 4 bases from V and 0 bases from J; junction bases left unmatched: 8. DNA of the CDR3: TGTGCCAGCAGCCCCTCAGGGGGCGCCTACCAAGAGACCCAGTACTTC. Translating gives CASSPSGGAYQETQYF.

This rearrangement joins TRBV19 to TRBJ1-2; 10 bases align to TRBD1. The CDR3 has 17 residues. J was trimmed by 4 bases and V by 5 bases; bases with no gene match: 13. The V gene's germline CDR1 is LNHDA and CDR2 SQIVND (reference sequence). In nucleotides, the CDR3 is TGTGCCAGTAGTTCCCGGGACAGGGGCCTCGGGGGCTATGGCTACACCTTC. This translates into CASSSRDRGLGGYGYTF.

The chain joins TRBV6-5 to TRBJ2-7; possibly TRBD1 for D (5 bases). In germline, CDR1 is MNHEY, CDR2 SVGAGI. This CDR3 has 10 residues. The CDR3 nucleotides read TGTGGGGCAGGGACCTACGAGCAGTACTTC. Amino acids: CGAGTYEQYF.

The V gene is TRBV5-1, the J gene TRBJ1-1; TRBD1 matches at 8 bases. CDR3 length: 15 amino acids. The germline gives CDR1 SGHRS, CDR2 YFSETQ. With 0 bases clipped from V and 5 bases from J, the junction kept 6 bases outside the gene matches. CDR3 in amino acids: CASSLGGQGGTEAFF. The CDR3 DNA reads TGCGCCAGCAGCTTGGGTGGACAGGGTGGGACTGAAGCTTTCTTT. The variable domain in full, completed from reference TRBV5-1 and TRBJ1-1, reads KAGVTQTPRYLIKTRGQQVTLSCSPISGHRSVSWYQQTPGQGLQFLFEYFSETQRNKGNFPGRFSGRQFSNSRSEMNVSTLELGDSALYLCASSLGGQGGTEAFFGQGTRLTVV.

This chain joins TRBV27 and TRBJ1-2, with D uncertain. CDR1 and CDR2 from the germline V gene are MNHEY and SMNVEV (reference sequence). CDR3 size: 13 residues. V shed 7 bases and J shed 0 bases, with 9 bases lying between them. CDR3 sequence (DNA): TGTGCCAGCACCGGGAACCCTAACTATGGCTACACCTTC. The encoded protein is CASTGNPNYGYTF.

The rearrangement joins TRBV5-1 to TRBJ2-7; D may be TRBD1 (7 bases). The germline gives CDR1 SGHRS, CDR2 YFSETQ. CDR3 length equals 14 residues. With 4 bases removed from V and 3 bases from J, the gap between germline ends came to 14 bases. The CDR3 nucleotides read TGCGCCAGCAGCACTGCAGGGGGGTTCTACGAGCAGTACTTC. Its translation is CASSTAGGFYEQYF.

This clone is labeled medium-sized (0.01 to 0.1%) based on frequency. V and J are TRBV5-3 and TRBJ2-1; TRBD2 matches 9 bases. TRBV5-3 is an open reading frame whose function is uncertain. The CDR3 length is 15 residues. V lost 2 bases and J lost 0; bases outside the gene matches: 0. The CDR3 sequence is CARSFSGSSYNEQFF. The CDR3 DNA reads TGTGCCAGAAGCTTTAGCGGGAGCTCCTACAATGAGCAGTTCTTC.

The chain combines TRBV7-2 with TRBJ2-3, with D perhaps TRBD2 (6 bases). CDR3 length: 12 amino acids. Trimming took 5 bases from V and 8 from J, leaving 11 bases between them. Per germline, CDR1 SGHTA and CDR2 FQGNSA. The CDR3 DNA follows: TGTGCCAGCAGCCTAGGAGGGAGTACGCAGTATTTT. Amino acid sequence: CASSLGGSTQYF.

Here the CDR3 reads CASRDREGYTF. The CDR3 nucleotides read TGTGCCAGCAGGGACAGGGAGGGCTACACCTTC. The chain recombines TRBV6-1 with TRBJ1-2, with 8 bases lining up with TRBD1. Germline V gives CDR1 MNHNS, CDR2 SASEGT. V shed 6 bases and J 8 bases; nucleotides not matched to a gene: 2. The CDR3 is made up of 11 amino acids.

Of note for this clone: The junction and the germline gene differ at one end; a read error may be behind it. The chain links TRBV6-5 to TRBJ2-7; 8 bases align to TRBD1. CDR3 length: 13 residues. Germline CDR1 MNHEY, CDR2 SVGAGI. The CDR3 DNA reads as TGTGCCAGCAGTAATGGACAGGGAAGGCTAGTATGGTTC. It is translated as CASSNGQGRLVWF.

The chain carries TRBV6-1 and TRBJ2-7; no clear D gene. The CDR3 runs 13 residues. From germline, CDR1 is MNHNS and CDR2 SASEGT. The ends were cut back, 5 bases at V and 6 bases at J, with 14 bases in the middle. The CDR3 DNA reads as TGTGCCAGCAGTTCCTTCATCCTACGCGAGCAGTACTTC. Its translation: CASSSFILREQYF.

V gene TRBV25-1 combines with J gene TRBJ1-2; no clear D. The CDR3 runs to 12 residues. Trimming removed 4 bases at V and 4 bases at J, with 7 bases between. Germline values: CDR1 MGHDK, CDR2 SYGVNS. This CDR3 is CASSAGSYGYTF. The CDR3 DNA follows: TGTGCCAGCAGTGCGGGGAGCTATGGCTACACCTTC.

The CDR3 reads CASSKEQQGTPYEQYF. The CDR3 nucleotides read TGTGCCAGCAGCAAAGAGCAACAGGGGACTCCCTACGAGCAGTACTTC. V and J are TRBV21-1 and TRBJ2-7; the DNA was not compared with TRBD1, the D call given in the table. TRBV21-1 is assigned pseudogene status. The CDR3 runs to 16 residues.

The chain joins TRBV19 to TRBJ2-3; 7 nucleotides align to TRBD2. Unmatched junction bases numbered 2, after V lost 3 bases and J lost 2 bases. Per the germline V gene, CDR1 is LNHDA and CDR2 is SQIVND (reference sequence). The CDR3 is 14 amino acids. CDR3 protein: CASSMSGITDTQYF. The CDR3 DNA follows: TGTGCCAGTAGTATGAGCGGGATCACAGATACGCAGTATTTT.

The chain links TRBV5-8 to TRBJ2-7, with 10 bases fitting TRBD2. In germline, CDR1 is SGHTS, CDR2 YDEGEE. V lost 0 bases, J lost 4 bases, and 4 bases stayed unmatched. CDR3 size: 15 residues. The CDR3 protein is CASSLAASGSYEQYF. The CDR3 DNA is TGTGCCAGCAGCTTGGCAGCTAGCGGGAGTTACGAGCAGTACTTC.

The V call is TRBV6-5, the J call TRBJ2-7, with TRBD1 matching 7 bases. Germline lookup yields CDR1 MNHEY and CDR2 SVGAGI. The CDR3 loop spans 15 amino acids. J was trimmed by 6 bases and V by 0 bases; bases with no gene match: 8. The CDR3 nucleotides read TGTGCCAGCAGTTACTCGATGTTGGCAGGGGGCGAGCAGTACTTC. Protein: CASSYSMLAGGEQYF.

The chain couples TRBV29-1 to TRBJ1-2, with D perhaps TRBD1 (5 bases). V shed 7 bases and J shed 1 base, with 13 bases lying between them. CDR1 and CDR2 from the germline V gene are SQVTM and ANQGSEA. This CDR3 is 13 amino acids long. CDR3 amino acids: CSADRKDNYGYTF. CDR3 bases: TGCAGCGCCGACAGAAAAGATAACTATGGCTACACCTTC.

The chain employs TRBV19 and TRBJ1-5; 7 bases align to TRBD1. Per the germline V gene, CDR1 is LNHDA and CDR2 is SQIVND (reference sequence). Losses at the gene ends were 6 bases for V and 6 bases for J; bases not matched to a gene: 8. The CDR3 extends over 14 amino acids. Written as DNA, the CDR3 is TGTGCCAGTAGGGAACAGGGGCTGGTTCAGCCCCAGCATTTT. Residues: CASREQGLVQPQHF.

The V gene is TRBV18, the J gene TRBJ1-5, with 10 bases fitting TRBD1. CDR1 and CDR2 (germline): KGHSH, LQKENI. V trimming: 3 bases; J trimming: 6 bases; junction bases outside the gene matches: 8. The CDR3 is 16 amino acids. CDR3 nucleotides: TGTGCCAGCTCACCCATGGGACAGGGGTTAAGTCAGCCCCAGCATTTT. This gives the protein CASSPMGQGLSQPQHF.

CDR3 loop: CASSLWLASSYEQYF. In DNA, the CDR3 is TGTGCCAGCAGCTTATGGCTAGCGAGCTCCTACGAGCAGTACTTC. The rearrangement links TRBV7-2 to TRBJ2-7; D is possibly TRBD2 (6 bases). The CDR3 runs to 15 residues. From germline, CDR1 is SGHTA and CDR2 FQGNSA. V lost 2 bases and J lost 0, with 11 bases in between.

The rearrangement links TRBV29-1 to TRBJ2-5; 9 bases match TRBD2. The V gene's germline CDR1 is SQVTM and CDR2 ANQGSEA. V shed 6 bases, J shed 4 bases, and the junction held 12 bases outside the gene matches. This CDR3 spans 15 amino acids. Written as DNA, the CDR3 is TGCAGCGTCCGGACGCGGCGGGAGGGCCTAGAGACCCAGTACTTC. It translates to CSVRTRREGLETQYF.

CDR3 sequence reads: CASSLGQPQHF. In nucleotides, the CDR3 is TGTGCCAGCAGTCTAGGACAGCCCCAGCATTTT. The chain has TRBV2 and TRBJ1-5; D is undetermined. V was clipped by 5 bases and J by 7 bases, with 6 bases between them. Germline lookup yields CDR1 SNHLY and CDR2 FYNNEI. The CDR3 has 11 residues.

This sequence joins TRBV30 and TRBJ1-1; D is unclear. CDR1 and CDR2 (germline): GTSNPN, SVGIG (reference sequence). The CDR3 consists of 14 residues. With 0 bases removed from V and 1 base from J, the gap between germline ends came to 9 bases. The CDR3 nucleotides are TGTGCCTGGAGTGTAGCGGTGAGGAACACTGAAGCTTTCTTT. Amino acids: CAWSVAVRNTEAFF.

The chain joins TRBV4-1 to TRBJ1-2; TRBD1 matches at 7 bases. The CDR3 spans 17 residues. The germline CDR1 and CDR2 sequences are MGHRA and YSYEKL. The J segment lost 2 bases and the V segment lost 1 base, leaving 10 bases of the junction unmatched. DNA of the CDR3: TGCGCCAGCAGCCAAGGGTGGGGACAGAACATGAACTATGGCTACACCTTC. Protein product: CASSQGWGQNMNYGYTF.